This T cell receptor beta chain was captured by sequencing in a study of beta chain features in type 1 diabetes. Study conclusions and caveats: Shorter templates might be favored by PCR, equally in patients and controls. Shorter TCRB CDR3s, moderately but significantly so, marked every one of the four CD4+ subsets in Type 1 diabetes patients.

The study reverse transcribed the entire isolated RNA, so it sequenced expressed TCRB transcripts. Generated by immunoSEQ multiplex PCR, the TCRdb table keeps only in-frame clones and is missing some. The table includes 200,000 to 300,000 clones, 9.5% to 13% detected once. On this clone itself: The antigen is unknown.

The CDR3 extends over 16 amino acids. Germline assignment: CDR1 SGHTA and CDR2 FQGNSA. J was trimmed by 3 bases and V by 4 bases; bases with no gene match: 9. V usage is TRBV7-2 and J usage is TRBJ2-1; 7 bases align to TRBD1. The receptor was isolated from a man aged 25-45 years with type 1 diabetes. The specimen sequenced was naive CD4+ T cells from blood. The CDR3 loop is CASSSRPGTVYNEQFF. The CDR3 bases are TGTGCCAGCAGCTCACGTCCCGGGACAGTCTACAATGAGCAGTTCTTC.